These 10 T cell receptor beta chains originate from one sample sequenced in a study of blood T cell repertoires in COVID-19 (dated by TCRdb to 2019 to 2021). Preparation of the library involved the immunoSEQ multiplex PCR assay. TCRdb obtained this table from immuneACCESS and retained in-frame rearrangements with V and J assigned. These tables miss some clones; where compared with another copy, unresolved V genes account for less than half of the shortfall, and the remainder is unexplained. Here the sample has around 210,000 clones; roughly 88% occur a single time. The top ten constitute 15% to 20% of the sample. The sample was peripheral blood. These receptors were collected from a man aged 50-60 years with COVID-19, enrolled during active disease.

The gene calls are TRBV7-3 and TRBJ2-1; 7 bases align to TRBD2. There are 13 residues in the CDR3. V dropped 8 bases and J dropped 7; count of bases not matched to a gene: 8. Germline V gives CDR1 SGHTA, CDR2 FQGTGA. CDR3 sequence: CASGAGANNEQFF. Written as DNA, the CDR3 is TGTGCCAGCGGGGCGGGAGCTAATAATGAGCAGTTCTTC. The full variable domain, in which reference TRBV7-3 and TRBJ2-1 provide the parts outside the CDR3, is GAGVSQTPSNKVTEKGKYVELRCDPISGHTALYWYRQSLGQGPEFLIYFQGTGAADDSGLPNDRFFAVRPEGSVSTLKIQRTERGDSAVYLCASGAGANNEQFFGPGTRLTVL.

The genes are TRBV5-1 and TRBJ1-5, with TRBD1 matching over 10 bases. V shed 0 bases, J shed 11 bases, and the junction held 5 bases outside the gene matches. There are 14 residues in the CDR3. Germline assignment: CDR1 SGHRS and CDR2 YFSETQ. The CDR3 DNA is TGCGCCAGCAGCTTGGGGGGGACAGGGGACACCCAGCATTTT. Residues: CASSLGGTGDTQHF.

The CDR3 is CASSVFSGGSDTQYF. CDR3 in DNA: TGTGCCAGCAGCGTTTTTAGCGGGGGTTCAGATACGCAGTATTTT. This chain uses TRBV9 with TRBJ2-3; TRBD2 aligns across 9 bases. There are 15 residues in the CDR3. With 2 bases clipped from V and 4 bases from J, the junction kept 5 bases outside the gene matches. Per germline, CDR1 SGDLS and CDR2 YYNGEE.

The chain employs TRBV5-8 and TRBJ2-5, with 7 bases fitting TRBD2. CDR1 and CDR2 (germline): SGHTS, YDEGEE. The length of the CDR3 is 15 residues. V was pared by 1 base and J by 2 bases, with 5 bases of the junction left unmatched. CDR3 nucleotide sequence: TGTGCCAGCAGCTTGAGTGTGCGGGGGCAAGAGACCCAGTACTTC. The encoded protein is CASSLSVRGQETQYF.

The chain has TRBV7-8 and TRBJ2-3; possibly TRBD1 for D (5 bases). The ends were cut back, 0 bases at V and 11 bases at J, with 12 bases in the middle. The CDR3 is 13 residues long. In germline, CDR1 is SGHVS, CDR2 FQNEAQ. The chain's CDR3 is CASSLAGQQGQYF. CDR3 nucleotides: TGTGCCAGCAGCTTAGCGGGGCAGCAGGGGCAGTATTTT.

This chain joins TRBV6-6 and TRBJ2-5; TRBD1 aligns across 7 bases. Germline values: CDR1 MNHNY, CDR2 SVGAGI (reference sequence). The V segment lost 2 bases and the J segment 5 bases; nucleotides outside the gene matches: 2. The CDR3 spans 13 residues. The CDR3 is CASSYGTAETQYF. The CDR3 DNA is TGTGCCAGCAGTTACGGGACAGCGGAGACCCAGTACTTC.

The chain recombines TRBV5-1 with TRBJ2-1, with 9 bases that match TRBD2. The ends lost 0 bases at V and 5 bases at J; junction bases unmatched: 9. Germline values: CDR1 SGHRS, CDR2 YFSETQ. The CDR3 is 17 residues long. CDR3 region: CASSLAAWAGGDNEQFF. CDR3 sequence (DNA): TGCGCCAGCAGCTTGGCCGCCTGGGCGGGAGGGGACAATGAGCAGTTCTTC.

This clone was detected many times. The CDR3 is CASSQGSGRGFSTDTQYF. The CDR3 nucleotides are TGTGCCAGCAGCCAAGGTAGCGGGAGGGGGTTTAGCACAGATACGCAGTATTTT. V is TRBV3-1 (or the pseudogene TRBV3-2) and J is TRBJ2-3; 11 bases are shared with TRBD2. The CDR3 totals 18 residues. The junction had 6 bases not matched to a gene; V was cut back by 1 base and J by 0 bases. In germline, CDR1 is LGHDT, CDR2 YNNKEL (reference sequence).

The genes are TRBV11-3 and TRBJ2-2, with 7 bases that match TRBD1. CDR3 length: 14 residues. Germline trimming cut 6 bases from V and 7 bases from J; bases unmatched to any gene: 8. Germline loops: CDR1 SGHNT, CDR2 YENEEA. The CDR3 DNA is TGTGCCAGCAGGAAGACAGGGATAGGCGGGGAGCTGTTTTTT. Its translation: CASRKTGIGGELFF.

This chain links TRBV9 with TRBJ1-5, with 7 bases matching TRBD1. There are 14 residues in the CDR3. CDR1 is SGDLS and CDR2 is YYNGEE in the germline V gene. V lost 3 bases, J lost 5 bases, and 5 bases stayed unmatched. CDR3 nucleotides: TGTGCCAGCAGCGCCGGACAGGTGGATCAGCCCCAGCATTTT. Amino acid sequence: CASSAGQVDQPQHF.